This T cell receptor beta chain was sequenced for a study of T cell changes during pregnancy in multiple sclerosis. This CDR3 has 14 amino acids. The germline V and J ends were trimmed by 6 bases and 4 bases, with 13 bases remaining between them. Germline V CDR1 and CDR2: MNHEY, SMNVEV (reference sequence). The table came from immunoSEQ multiplex PCR; TCRdb's copy has only in-frame clones and leaves some out. The sample includes roughly 80,000 clones, about 93% seen only once; the top ten take roughly 0.94%. The sample was peripheral blood, taken in the first trimester of pregnancy. This chain links TRBV27 with TRBJ1-5; tentative D call: TRBD1 (6 bases). The sequence derives from a female donor with multiple sclerosis, enrolled in a pregnancy study. This chain's CDR3 is CASRSGARNQPQHF. CDR3 DNA sequence: TGTGCCAGCAGGTCAGGGGCCCGAAATCAGCCCCAGCATTTT.